This TCR beta chain stems from a study of identical twins. General study findings and limits: Twins' excess sharing was less marked for out-of-frame beta sequences. Findings depended on cross-sectional statistics rather than tracking the same donors.

The trim removed 3 bases at V and 0 bases at J, leaving 4 bases unmatched. CDR3 length: 15 residues. The germline V gene encodes CDR1 DFQATT and CDR2 SNEGSKA (reference sequence). cDNA carried unique molecular identifiers, and a universal primer site was added by template switching. MiXCR, run by TCRdb on the 5' RACE reads, gives a single entry per CDR3 protein. Among roughly 720,000 distinct CDR3 sequences listed, 15% to 20% were seen once. This clonotype appeared a few times. Its matching antigen is unknown. These data were also filed under a second study, of T cells expressing NK-cell markers. This second study notes: An anti-gamma-delta TCR antibody confined sorting to alpha-beta TCR T cells across several of the experiments.

The chain carries TRBV20-1 and TRBJ2-3; 9 bases agree with TRBD2. Sequencing was done on a sample of PBMCs. The TCR sequence derives from a woman aged 18-30 years in good health. The CDR3 protein is CSARSSGASTDTQYF. The CDR3 region has the DNA TGCAGTGCTAGGTCTAGCGGGGCTAGCACAGATACGCAGTATTTT.